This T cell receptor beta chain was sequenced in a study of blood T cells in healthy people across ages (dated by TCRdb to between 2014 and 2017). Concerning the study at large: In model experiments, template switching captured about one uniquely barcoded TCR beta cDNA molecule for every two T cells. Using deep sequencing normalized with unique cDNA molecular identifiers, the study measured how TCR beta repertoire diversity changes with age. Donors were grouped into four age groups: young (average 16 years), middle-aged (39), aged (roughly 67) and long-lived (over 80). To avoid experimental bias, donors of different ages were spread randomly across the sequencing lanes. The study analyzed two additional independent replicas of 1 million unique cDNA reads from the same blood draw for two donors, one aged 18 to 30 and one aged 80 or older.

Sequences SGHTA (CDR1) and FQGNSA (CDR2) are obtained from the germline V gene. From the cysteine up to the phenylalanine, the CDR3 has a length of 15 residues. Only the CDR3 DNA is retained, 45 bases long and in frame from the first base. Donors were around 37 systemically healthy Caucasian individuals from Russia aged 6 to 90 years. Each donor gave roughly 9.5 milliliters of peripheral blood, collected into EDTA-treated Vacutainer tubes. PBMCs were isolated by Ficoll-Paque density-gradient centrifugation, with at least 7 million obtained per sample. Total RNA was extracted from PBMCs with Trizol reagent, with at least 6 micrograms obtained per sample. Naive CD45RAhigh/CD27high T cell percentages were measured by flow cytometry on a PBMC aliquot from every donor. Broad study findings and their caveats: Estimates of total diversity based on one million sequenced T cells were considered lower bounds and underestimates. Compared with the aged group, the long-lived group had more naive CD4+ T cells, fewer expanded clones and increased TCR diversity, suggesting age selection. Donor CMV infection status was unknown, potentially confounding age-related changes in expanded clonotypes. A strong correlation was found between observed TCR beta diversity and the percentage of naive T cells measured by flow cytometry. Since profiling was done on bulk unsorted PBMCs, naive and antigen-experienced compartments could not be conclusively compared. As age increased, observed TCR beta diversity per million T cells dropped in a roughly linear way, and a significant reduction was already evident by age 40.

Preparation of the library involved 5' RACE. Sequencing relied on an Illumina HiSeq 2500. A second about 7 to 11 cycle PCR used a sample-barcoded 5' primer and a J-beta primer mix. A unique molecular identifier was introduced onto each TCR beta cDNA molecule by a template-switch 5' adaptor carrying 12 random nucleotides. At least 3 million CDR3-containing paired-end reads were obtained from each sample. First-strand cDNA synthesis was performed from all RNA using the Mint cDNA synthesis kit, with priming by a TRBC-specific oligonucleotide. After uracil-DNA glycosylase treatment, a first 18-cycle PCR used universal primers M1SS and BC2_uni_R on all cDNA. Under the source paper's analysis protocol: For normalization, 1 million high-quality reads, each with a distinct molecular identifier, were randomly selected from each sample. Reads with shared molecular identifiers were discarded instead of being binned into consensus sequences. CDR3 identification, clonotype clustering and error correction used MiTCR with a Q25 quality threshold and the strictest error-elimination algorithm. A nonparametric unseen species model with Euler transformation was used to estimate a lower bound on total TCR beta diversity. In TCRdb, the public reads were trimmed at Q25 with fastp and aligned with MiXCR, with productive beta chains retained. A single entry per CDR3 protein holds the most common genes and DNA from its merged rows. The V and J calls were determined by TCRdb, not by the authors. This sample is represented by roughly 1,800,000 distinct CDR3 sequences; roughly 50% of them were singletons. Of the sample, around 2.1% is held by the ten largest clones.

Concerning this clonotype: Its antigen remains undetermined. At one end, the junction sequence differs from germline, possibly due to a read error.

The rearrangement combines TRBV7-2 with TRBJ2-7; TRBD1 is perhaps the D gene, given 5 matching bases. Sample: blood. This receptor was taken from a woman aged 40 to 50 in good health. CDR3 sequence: CASGLVRQSSYEQYF. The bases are TGTGCCAGCGGCTTAGTACGACAGAGCTCCTACGAGCAGTACTTC. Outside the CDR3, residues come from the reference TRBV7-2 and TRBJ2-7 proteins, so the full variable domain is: GAGVSQSPSNKVTEKGKDVELRCDPISGHTALYWYRQSLGQGLEFLIYFQGNSAPDKSGLPSDRFSAERTGGSVSTLTIQRTQQEDSAVYLCASGLVRQSSYEQYFGPGTRLTVT.